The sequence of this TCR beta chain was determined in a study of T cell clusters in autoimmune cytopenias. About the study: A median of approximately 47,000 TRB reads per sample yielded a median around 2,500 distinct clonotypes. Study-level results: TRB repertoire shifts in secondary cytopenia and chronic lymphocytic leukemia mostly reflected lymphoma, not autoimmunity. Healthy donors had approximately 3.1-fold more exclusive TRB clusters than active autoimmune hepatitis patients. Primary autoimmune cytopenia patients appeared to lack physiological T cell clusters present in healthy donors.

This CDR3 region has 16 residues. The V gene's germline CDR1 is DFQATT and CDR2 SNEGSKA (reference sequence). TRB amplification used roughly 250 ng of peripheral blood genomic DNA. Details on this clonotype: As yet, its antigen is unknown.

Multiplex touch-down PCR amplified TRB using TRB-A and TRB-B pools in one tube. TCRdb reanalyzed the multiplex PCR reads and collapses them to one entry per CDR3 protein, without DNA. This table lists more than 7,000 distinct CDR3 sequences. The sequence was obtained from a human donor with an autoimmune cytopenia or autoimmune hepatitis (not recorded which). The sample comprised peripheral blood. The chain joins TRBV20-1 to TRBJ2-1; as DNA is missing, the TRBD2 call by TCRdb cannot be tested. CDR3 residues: CSASALAGGRDNEQFF.